The present entry profiles one T cell receptor beta chain with its context. The antigen is unknown. Sample time point: week 3, after first cycle of checkpoint inhibitor. Only in-frame clones appear in the TCRdb table, and some are missing; sequencing was by immunoSEQ multiplex PCR. The sample lists roughly 4,700 clones; 78% were seen once. This entry comes from a study of blood T cell dynamics during melanoma immunotherapy. Across the whole study: Metastatic melanoma patients received first-line pembrolizumab or nivolumab plus ipilimumab. General observations from the study: Disease-control patients' PBMC repertoires became either more clonal or more diverse at W3. Whether repertoire-driving clones were melanoma-specific could not be determined.

This receptor was taken from a human donor with melanoma. This specimen was blood, taken from a patient treated with checkpoint blockade.

CDR3 residues: CASSLKAGSSYNEQFF. The CDR3 region has the DNA TGTGCCAGCAGTTTAAAGGCGGGGAGCTCCTACAATGAGCAGTTCTTC. This chain uses TRBV27 with TRBJ2-1; D possibly corresponds to TRBD2 (6 bases). CDR3 length: 16 amino acids. The V end lost 2 bases, the J end lost 0 bases, and 11 bases lay between the germline ends. In germline, CDR1 is MNHEY, CDR2 SMNVEV (reference sequence).